The 30 T cell receptor beta chains below all came from one sample that was sequenced in a study of CD8+ T cells in alopecia areata. Extraction and reverse transcription of RNA yielded cDNA as the sequencing template. Produced via immunoSEQ multiplex PCR; TCRdb's table is partial and in-frame only. Of 61,000 or so clones in the sample, about 96% are singletons; the top ten hold more than 25%. This sample comprised CD8+ T cells sorted from blood, obtained at week 0. All receptors derive from a human donor with alopecia areata.

The chain is built from TRBV7-9 and TRBJ2-3; 8 bases align to TRBD2. CDR1 SEHNR and CDR2 FQNEAQ come from the germline V gene (reference sequence). The CDR3 has 17 amino acids. V was clipped by 2 bases and J by 2 bases; unmatched bases: 9. CDR3 region: CASSLSPGGLFTDTQYF. The CDR3 bases are TGTGCCAGCAGCTTATCGCCGGGGGGGCTTTTCACAGATACGCAGTATTTT.

The genes are TRBV4-2 and TRBJ2-1; the match to TRBD2 covers 9 bases. The CDR3 extends over 17 amino acids. Trimming removed 0 bases from V and 8 bases from J; junction bases left unmatched: 11. Germline values: CDR1 LGHNA, CDR2 YNFKEQ. The CDR3 loop reads CASSQESGRGGPDEQFF. In DNA form, the CDR3 reads TGTGCCAGCAGCCAAGAATCTGGGCGGGGGGGCCCCGATGAGCAGTTCTTC.

V and J are TRBV5-1 and TRBJ2-1, with 11 positions matching TRBD1. Germline V gene lookup returns CDR1 SGHRS and CDR2 YFSETQ. This CDR3 contains 15 residues. V shed 6 bases and J 5 bases; nucleotides not matched to a gene: 7. Written as DNA, the CDR3 is TGCGCCAGCACCCCCGGGACAGGGGGGCACAATGAGCAGTTCTTC. As protein: CASTPGTGGHNEQFF. The full variable domain, rest sourced from reference TRBV5-1 and TRBJ2-1, is KAGVTQTPRYLIKTRGQQVTLSCSPISGHRSVSWYQQTPGQGLQFLFEYFSETQRNKGNFPGRFSGRQFSNSRSEMNVSTLELGDSALYLCASTPGTGGHNEQFFGPGTRLTVL.

This chain uses TRBV11-2 with TRBJ2-3, with D unresolved. Germline V gives CDR1 SGHAT, CDR2 FQNNGV. Trimming took 1 base from V and 6 from J, leaving 8 bases between them. The CDR3 extends over 13 amino acids. This CDR3 reads CASSLAVADTQYF. The CDR3 DNA reads as TGTGCCAGCAGCTTAGCGGTTGCTGATACGCAGTATTTT.

V is TRBV27 and J is TRBJ1-2, with D perhaps matching TRBD1 (5 bases). The CDR3 extends over 17 amino acids. Trimming cost V 5 bases and J 4 bases, with 23 bases left between them. Germline V lookup: CDR1 MNHEY, CDR2 SMNVEV (reference sequence). The DNA for the CDR3 is TGTGCCAGCAGTCCCTACCTCCCCTACGCAGGGTTCTATGGCTACACCTTC. Protein product: CASSPYLPYAGFYGYTF.

This sequence joins TRBV7-9 and TRBJ2-2; D gene ambiguous. V lost 6 bases and J 3 bases, leaving 5 bases between the germline ends. CDR1 and CDR2 from the germline V gene are SEHNR and FQNEAQ (reference sequence). The CDR3 has 12 amino acids. The CDR3 nucleotides are TGTGCCAGCAGACGGGACACCGGGGAGCTGTTTTTT. Translated: CASRRDTGELFF.

The J gene is TRBJ2-7, the V gene TRBV4-2; D is possibly TRBD1 (6 bases). Per the germline V gene, CDR1 is LGHNA and CDR2 is YNFKEQ. The CDR3 covers 16 residues. The V and J ends lost 0 bases and 2 bases respectively, with 14 bases between them. The CDR3 reads CASSQEQDRLTYEQYF. CDR3 DNA: TGTGCCAGCAGCCAAGAGCAAGACAGGCTCACCTACGAGCAGTACTTC.

The chain couples TRBV4-2 to TRBJ1-1; no definite D call. The CDR3 has 12 residues. Trimming took off 5 bases at V and 7 bases at J, with 11 bases between the two ends. CDR1 LGHNA and CDR2 YNFKEQ come from the germline V gene. The CDR3 bases are TGTGCCAGCAGCTTTTCCTCGGGTGAAGCTTTCTTT. Its translation is CASSFSSGEAFF.

This chain links TRBV7-2 with TRBJ2-2; TRBD1 agrees at 12 bases. The J segment lost 2 bases and the V segment lost 4 bases, leaving 5 bases of the junction unmatched. CDR1 and CDR2 (germline): SGHTA, FQGNSA. This CDR3 region has 17 residues. The CDR3 sequence: CASSSGTGGLNTGELFF. The CDR3 region has the DNA TGTGCCAGCAGCTCAGGGACAGGGGGCCTTAACACCGGGGAGCTGTTTTTT.

This chain uses TRBV10-3 with TRBJ1-5, with D perhaps TRBD1 (5 bases). The CDR3 runs 13 residues. V dropped 8 bases and J dropped 0 bases, with 8 bases sitting between them. CDR1 is ENHRY, CDR2 SYGVKD, per germline. CDR3 sequence reads: CAIRGDSNQPQHF. Here the CDR3 DNA reads TGTGCCATCCGGGGGGATAGCAATCAGCCCCAGCATTTT.

J is TRBJ1-1 and V is TRBV5-1, with D perhaps TRBD1 (5 bases). The germline CDR1 and CDR2 sequences are SGHRS and YFSETQ. This CDR3 contains 14 residues. V was trimmed by 5 bases and J by 1 base, leaving 12 bases between them. CDR3: CASSGAGANTEAFF. CDR3 coding DNA: TGCGCCAGCAGTGGGGCTGGGGCGAACACTGAAGCTTTCTTT.

J is TRBJ2-1 and V is TRBV29-1, with 13 bases identical to TRBD2. The CDR3 spans 14 residues. Germline CDR1 SQVTM, CDR2 ANQGSEA. Losses at the gene ends were 3 bases for V and 7 bases for J; bases not matched to a gene: 3. The CDR3 here is CSVDGLAGANEQFF. CDR3 nucleotides: TGCAGCGTTGACGGACTAGCGGGGGCGAATGAGCAGTTCTTC.

V gene TRBV5-1 combines with J gene TRBJ2-5; D may be TRBD1 or TRBD2 (6 bases each). CDR3 size: 15 residues. CDR1 and CDR2 (germline): SGHRS, YFSETQ. V was cut by 0 bases and J by 5 bases, with 14 bases left in between. CDR3 sequence: CASSLEGGQGETQYF. CDR3 bases: TGCGCCAGCAGCTTGGAAGGGGGGCAAGGGGAGACCCAGTACTTC. Drawing the rest from reference TRBV5-1 and TRBJ2-5, the complete variable domain is KAGVTQTPRYLIKTRGQQVTLSCSPISGHRSVSWYQQTPGQGLQFLFEYFSETQRNKGNFPGRFSGRQFSNSRSEMNVSTLELGDSALYLCASSLEGGQGETQYFGPGTRLLVL.

CDR3 sequence reads: CASSFTGDDYGYTF. The CDR3 coding sequence is TGTGCCAGCAGTTTCACCGGAGATGACTATGGCTACACCTTC. This chain uses TRBV27 with TRBJ1-2; unclear D gene. This CDR3 spans 14 amino acids. V was clipped by 3 bases and J by 3 bases, with 11 bases between them. CDR1 is MNHEY and CDR2 is SMNVEV in the germline V gene (reference sequence).

This rearrangement joins TRBV15 to TRBJ2-5; no reliable D call. This CDR3 contains 14 residues. Looked up from germline, CDR1 is LNHNV and CDR2 is YYDKDF (reference sequence). V dropped 0 bases and J dropped 0 bases, with 5 bases sitting between them. CDR3 DNA: TGTGCCACCAGCAGAGATCGGTACCAAGAGACCCAGTACTTC. It specifies CATSRDRYQETQYF.

The CDR3, as DNA: TGCGCCAGCAGCCCAGGGACTAGCGTCTACAATGAGCAGTTCTTC. Amino acids: CASSPGTSVYNEQFF. The chain couples TRBV4-3 to TRBJ2-1, with 10 bases lining up with TRBD2. Looked up from germline, CDR1 is LGHNA and CDR2 is YSLEER. This CDR3 is 15 amino acids long. The J segment lost 3 bases and the V segment lost 4 bases, leaving 3 bases of the junction unmatched.

The rearrangement joins TRBV9 to TRBJ1-6; no definite D call. Trimming removed 1 base from V and 8 bases from J, with 13 bases in between. Per germline, CDR1 SGDLS and CDR2 YYNGEE. There are 15 residues in the CDR3. The CDR3 DNA reads TGTGCCAGCAGCGTACACGAGGAATTGGATTCACCCCTCCACTTT. This translates into CASSVHEELDSPLHF.

V and J are TRBV5-1 and TRBJ2-7, with 8 positions matching TRBD1. J gave up 6 bases and V 3 bases, and 8 bases lay outside the gene matches. Germline CDR1 reads SGHRS; CDR2 reads YFSETQ. The CDR3 runs to 14 residues. The CDR3 region has the DNA TGCGCCAGCAGCTCTACAGGGGGTGTCGTCGAGCAGTACTTC. Its protein is CASSSTGGVVEQYF.

A single count supports this clone. J is TRBJ2-5 and V is TRBV7-9; unclear D gene. V shed 5 bases and J shed 8 bases, with 15 bases lying between them. Germline lookup yields CDR1 SEHNR and CDR2 FQNEAQ (reference sequence). The CDR3 sequence is 13 residues long. CDR3: CASSTPPELTQYF. The DNA of the CDR3 is TGTGCCAGCAGCACCCCCCCGGAGCTTACCCAGTACTTC.

The chain recombines TRBV7-2 with TRBJ2-7; D not resolved. Trimming removed 3 bases at V and 3 bases at J, with 9 bases between. CDR1 and CDR2 from the germline V gene are SGHTA and FQGNSA. CDR3 length: 13 amino acids. The CDR3 here is CASSFYQNYEQYF. Here the CDR3 DNA reads TGTGCCAGCAGCTTTTACCAGAACTACGAGCAGTACTTC.

This clone was seen just once. The chain links TRBV10-2 to TRBJ1-5; D is possibly TRBD1 (5 bases). The germline CDR1 and CDR2 sequences are WSHSY and SAAADI. V shed 5 bases and J shed 5 bases, with 13 bases lying between them. The CDR3 is made up of 14 amino acids. The CDR3 loop reads CASSWEGRDQPQHF. The CDR3 coding sequence is TGCGCCAGCAGTTGGGAGGGGAGGGATCAGCCCCAGCATTTT.

The chain couples TRBV4-1 to TRBJ2-2; D unclear. The CDR3 totals 13 residues. V lost 4 bases and J 4 bases, leaving 7 bases between the germline ends. Germline V CDR1 and CDR2: MGHRA, YSYEKL. The CDR3 nucleotides are TGCGCCAGCAGCCTACTTCTCACCGGGGAGCTGTTTTTT. As protein: CASSLLLTGELFF.

The rearrangement links TRBV4-1 to TRBJ2-1, with a tentative D call TRBD1 (7 bases). Germline V gives CDR1 MGHRA, CDR2 YSYEKL. The CDR3 runs 15 residues. V shed 5 bases and J shed 8 bases, with 19 bases lying between them. CDR3 coding DNA: TGCGCCAGCAGCAGCAGGGGGGCGAGTGAGGATGAGCAGTTCTTC. It specifies CASSSRGASEDEQFF.

The gene calls are TRBV6-5 and TRBJ1-1; 9 nucleotides agree with TRBD1. CDR3 size: 16 residues. Germline values: CDR1 MNHEY, CDR2 SVGAGI. The V segment lost 3 bases and the J segment 0 bases; nucleotides outside the gene matches: 5. CDR3 residues: CASSYSGTGMNTEAFF. For the CDR3, the DNA is TGTGCCAGCAGTTATTCCGGGACAGGGATGAACACTGAAGCTTTCTTT.

V and J are TRBV29-1 and TRBJ1-2; 11 bases line up with TRBD1. The CDR3 is made up of 12 amino acids. With 5 bases clipped from V and 8 bases from J, the junction kept 4 bases outside the gene matches. Germline V gene data show CDR1 as SQVTM and CDR2 as ANQGSEA. The CDR3 region is CSVWTGGNGYTF. For the CDR3, the DNA is TGCAGCGTTTGGACAGGGGGCAACGGCTACACCTTC.

The rearrangement uses TRBV11-3 and TRBJ2-3; 8 nucleotides agree with TRBD2. The V gene end was trimmed by 5 bases and the J gene end by 3 bases; junction bases not matched to a gene: 7. This CDR3 is built from 15 residues. Germline-derived CDR1 and CDR2 are SGHNT and YENEEA. The CDR3 nucleotides read TGTGCCAGCAGCACGAAAGCGGGGGAAACAGATACGCAGTATTTT. It codes for CASSTKAGETDTQYF.

The chain employs TRBV4-3 and TRBJ2-7; D is tentatively TRBD1 or TRBD2 (5 bases each). CDR1 and CDR2 (germline): LGHNA, YSLEER. This CDR3 comprises 15 residues. V was cut by 3 bases and J by 6 bases, with 18 bases left in between. Here the CDR3 DNA reads TGCGCCAGCAGCCAGGGGCCGGGACCTTTGAGCGAGCAGTACTTC. Its protein is CASSQGPGPLSEQYF.

The rearrangement joins TRBV10-2 to TRBJ1-1; 7 bases match TRBD1. Germline CDR1 is WSHSY and CDR2 is SAAADI. V shed 1 base, J shed 6 bases, and the junction held 5 bases outside the gene matches. This CDR3 has 14 residues. Here the CDR3 DNA reads TGCGCCAGCAGTGAGTTGGACAGGTTCTCTGAAGCTTTCTTT. Translating gives CASSELDRFSEAFF.

J is TRBJ1-2 and V is TRBV9; D is ambiguous. This CDR3 has 13 residues. Trimming cost V 1 base and J 5 bases, with 9 bases left between them. The germline gives CDR1 SGDLS, CDR2 YYNGEE. CDR3 region: CASSVLQQYGYTF. The DNA for the CDR3 is TGTGCCAGCAGCGTACTTCAGCAGTATGGCTACACCTTC.

This chain links TRBV7-9 with TRBJ2-5, with unresolved D. CDR3 length equals 12 residues. CDR1 SEHNR and CDR2 FQNEAQ come from the germline V gene (reference sequence). Trimming took off 5 bases at V and 9 bases at J, with 13 bases between the two ends. The chain's CDR3 is CASSPDDGAQYF. The CDR3 bases are TGTGCCAGCAGCCCCGACGACGGCGCCCAGTACTTC.